The 7 T cell receptor beta chains given below trace back to one sample, sequenced in a study of spatial heterogeneity in lung cancer. Time point of the sample: blood at routine non-recurrence follow-up after resection. Whole RNA obtained from tumor, nontumor lung or frozen PBMC underwent sequencing without sorting. TCRdb reanalysed the 5' RACE reads using MiXCR and keeps one entry per CDR3 protein. The sample has around 110,000 distinct CDR3 sequences, more than 9% seen once. Specimen: PBMCs, collected at follow-up. Source of these receptors: a male donor with early-stage non-small cell lung cancer.

This clonotype was observed a few times. The chain has TRBV10-3 and TRBJ2-1, with D perhaps matching TRBD2 (6 bases). From germline, CDR1 is ENHRY and CDR2 SYGVKD. Trimming pared 4 bases from V and 7 bases from J, leaving 17 bases between. This CDR3 has 15 amino acids. The CDR3 here is CAISALRGGENEQFF. CDR3 coding DNA: TGTGCCATCAGTGCCCTTAGGGGCGGGGAGAATGAGCAGTTCTTC.

This sequence joins TRBV20-1 and TRBJ1-6; the match to TRBD1 covers 11 bases. The junction had 5 bases not matched to a gene; V was cut back by 3 bases and J by 7 bases. Germline V gene lookup returns CDR1 DFQATT and CDR2 SNEGSKA (reference sequence). CDR3 length: 15 residues. This chain's CDR3 is CSARGQGVRNSPLHF. The CDR3 region has the DNA TGCAGTGCTAGGGGACAGGGGGTCCGCAATTCACCCCTCCACTTT.

The gene calls are TRBV4-1 and TRBJ2-5; D is unclear. This CDR3 is built from 14 residues. Germline assignment: CDR1 MGHRA and CDR2 YSYEKL. V shed 1 base and J shed 7 bases, with 13 bases lying between them. The CDR3 DNA follows: TGCGCCAGCAGCCAAGCGACCCGCGAAGCGACCCAGTACTTC. As protein: CASSQATREATQYF.

This chain connects TRBV16 to TRBJ2-4; TRBD1 aligns across 9 bases. After removal of 0 bases from V and 1 base from J, the junction contained 1 base not matched to a gene. Germline V gives CDR1 KGHSY, CDR2 FQNENV. The CDR3 length is 16 residues. CDR3 nucleotide sequence: TGTGCCAGCAGCCAATCCGGGACAGGGGCCAAAAACATTCAGTACTTC. This translates into CASSQSGTGAKNIQYF.

This clonotype was counted only a few times. This chain links TRBV5-4 with TRBJ2-3, with 9 nucleotides matching TRBD1. The CDR3 has 15 residues. Germline CDR1 is SGHNT and CDR2 is YYREEE (reference sequence). V lost 4 bases and J lost 2; bases outside the gene matches: 5. The CDR3 sequence is CASSDTGGHTDTQYF. The CDR3 DNA is TGTGCCAGCAGCGATACAGGGGGCCACACAGATACGCAGTATTTT.

This clonotype was observed at least ten times. The V gene is TRBV20-1, the J gene TRBJ2-7; D is unclear. V lost 0 bases, J lost 5 bases, and 14 bases lay in between. This CDR3 has 14 residues. Germline V gives CDR1 DFQATT, CDR2 SNEGSKA (reference sequence). The CDR3 reads CSARDPKGFDEQYF. CDR3 coding DNA: TGCAGTGCTAGAGATCCGAAGGGATTTGACGAGCAGTACTTC.

In its sample, this clonotype was seen many times. This chain joins TRBV29-1 and TRBJ2-3; D perhaps matches TRBD2 (5 bases). CDR1 and CDR2 from the germline V gene are SQVTM and ANQGSEA. This CDR3 has 13 amino acids. V dropped 7 bases and J dropped 4 bases, with 15 bases sitting between them. CDR3 loop: CSAAPGSADTQYF. The CDR3, as DNA: TGCAGCGCCGCTCCGGGGAGCGCAGATACGCAGTATTTT.